Listed here are 19 T cell receptor beta chains from one sample, sequenced in a study of blood T cell repertoires in COVID-19. Sequencing was performed with immunoSEQ multiplex PCR; in TCRdb, only in-frame clones are kept and a portion is missing. The table has roughly 200,000 clones, around 80% seen once; the top ten hold about an eighth. Sequenced sample: peripheral blood. The receptors stem from a woman of 80 years or more with COVID-19, enrolled during active disease.

V and J are TRBV5-1 and TRBJ2-5, with 11 bases aligning to TRBD1. V gave up 4 bases and J gave up 4 bases; unmatched junction bases: 9. The germline CDR1 and CDR2 sequences are SGHRS and YFSETQ. The CDR3 length is 16 residues. Here the CDR3 DNA reads TGCGCCAGCAGCATTTTCGGACAGGGGGCGGGAGAGACCCAGTACTTC. Its translation is CASSIFGQGAGETQYF.

This chain links TRBV19 with TRBJ1-3; 8 bases are a match to TRBD1. The CDR3 is 16 amino acids. After removal of 5 bases from V and 1 base from J, the junction contained 7 bases not matched to a gene. Looked up from germline, CDR1 is LNHDA and CDR2 is SQIVND (reference sequence). For the CDR3, the DNA is TGTGCCAGTAGTTCGTCTTGGACAGGGTCTGGAAACACCATATATTTT. Its translation: CASSSSWTGSGNTIYF.

This chain links TRBV7-2 with TRBJ2-5; D might be TRBD1 (5 bases). Trimming removed 5 bases at V and 5 bases at J, with 15 bases between. The CDR3 length is 14 residues. The germline CDR1 and CDR2 sequences are SGHTA and FQGNSA. In DNA form, the CDR3 reads TGTGCCAGCAGCCCCGACAGTCACATGGAGACCCAGTACTTC. Amino acid sequence: CASSPDSHMETQYF.

The chain combines TRBV28 with TRBJ2-2; possibly TRBD2 for D (6 bases). The V and J ends lost 5 bases and 4 bases respectively, with 14 bases between them. Germline CDR1 reads MDHEN; CDR2 reads SYDVKM. The length of the CDR3 is 15 residues. Here the CDR3 DNA reads TGTGCCAGCAGTCTTTGGGGGGAGGCCACCGGGGAGCTGTTTTTT. It codes for CASSLWGEATGELFF.

In this sample, this clone turned up once. The CDR3: CASSYGQVGYTGELFF. CDR3 nucleotide sequence: TGTGCCAGCAGTTACGGACAGGTGGGGTACACCGGGGAGCTGTTTTTT. The V gene is TRBV6-2 or TRBV6-3, the J gene TRBJ2-2; 7 bases line up with TRBD1. CDR1 is MNHEY and CDR2 is SVGEGT in the germline V gene. The V segment lost 2 bases and the J segment 3 bases; nucleotides outside the gene matches: 6. The CDR3 runs 16 residues.

V is TRBV7-9 and J is TRBJ1-4; weak D call: TRBD1 (5 bases). This CDR3 is 15 amino acids long. V was trimmed by 5 bases and J by 3 bases, leaving 13 bases between them. Germline CDR1 SEHNR, CDR2 FQNEAQ (reference sequence). The CDR3 here is CASSPQGGANEKLFF. Here the CDR3 DNA reads TGTGCCAGCAGCCCCCAGGGAGGAGCTAATGAAAAACTGTTTTTT.

This chain uses TRBV5-1 with TRBJ1-6; 8 nucleotides align to TRBD1. Trimming at V came to 1 base and at J to 7 bases, leaving 7 bases not matched to a gene. The CDR3 runs to 16 residues. From germline, CDR1 is SGHRS and CDR2 YFSETQ. The CDR3 is CASSLFDRGANSPLHF. The CDR3 nucleotides are TGCGCCAGCAGCTTGTTCGACAGGGGAGCCAATTCACCCCTCCACTTT. Full variable domain (missing parts from reference TRBV5-1 and TRBJ1-6): KAGVTQTPRYLIKTRGQQVTLSCSPISGHRSVSWYQQTPGQGLQFLFEYFSETQRNKGNFPGRFSGRQFSNSRSEMNVSTLELGDSALYLCASSLFDRGANSPLHFGNGTRLTVT.

The rearrangement uses TRBV28 and TRBJ1-6; TRBD1 matches 7 bases. Germline CDR1 MDHEN, CDR2 SYDVKM. The CDR3 totals 14 residues. J lost 9 bases, V lost 3 bases, and 5 bases had no gene match. In DNA, the CDR3 is TGTGCCAGCAGTTTGGAGGGGGCTGTTTCACCCCTCCACTTT. Its translation: CASSLEGAVSPLHF.

This rearrangement joins TRBV2 to TRBJ2-7; TRBD2 matches 8 bases. Trimming cost V 6 bases and J 2 bases; bases outside gene matches: 15. This CDR3 has 17 amino acids. The germline V gene has CDR1 SNHLY and CDR2 FYNNEI. DNA of the CDR3: TGTGCCAGCAGCCCCTCGGGACTAGGGGGGGAAGCCTACGAGCAGTACTTC. Translated, it gives CASSPSGLGGEAYEQYF.

The chain couples TRBV3-1 (or the pseudogene TRBV3-2) to TRBJ1-4; 8 positions agree with TRBD1. The V and J ends lost 1 base and 5 bases, in that order; junction bases with no gene match: 3. Germline CDR1 LGHDT, CDR2 YNNKEL (reference sequence). The length of the CDR3 is 15 residues. The DNA of the CDR3 is TGTGCCAGCAGCCAAGGGACAGGGTGGAATGAAAAACTGTTTTTT. Translated: CASSQGTGWNEKLFF.

The V and J genes are TRBV6-2 or TRBV6-3 and TRBJ2-7, with unresolved D. The V gene lost 5 bases and the J gene lost 2 bases, with 16 bases spanning the gap. The V gene's germline CDR1 is MNHEY and CDR2 SVGEGT. The CDR3 sequence is 15 residues long. In DNA form, the CDR3 reads TGTGCCAGCAGTACCCCAGGTTCCCCGCCCTACGAGCAGTACTTC. Its translation: CASSTPGSPPYEQYF.

V usage is TRBV15 and J usage is TRBJ1-5; no firm D call. The CDR3 sequence is 18 residues long. V lost 0 bases to trimming and J lost 0 bases, with 15 bases between them. Germline values: CDR1 LNHNV, CDR2 YYDKDF (reference sequence). The CDR3 region is CATSRERSSIFSNQPQHF. The CDR3 DNA sequence: TGTGCCACCAGCAGAGAGCGGAGCAGTATTTTTAGCAATCAGCCCCAGCATTTT.

This chain connects TRBV19 to TRBJ2-1; no clear D gene. V was trimmed by 7 bases and J by 2 bases, leaving 9 bases between them. The V gene's germline CDR1 is LNHDA and CDR2 SQIVND (reference sequence). The CDR3 contains 13 residues. The CDR3 loop reads CASTLGAYNEQFF. The CDR3 nucleotides are TGTGCCAGTACTTTAGGAGCCTACAATGAGCAGTTCTTC.

This rearrangement joins TRBV5-6 to TRBJ2-3; 9 positions match TRBD1. J lost 2 bases, V lost 5 bases, and 6 bases had no gene match. Germline CDR1 SGHDT, CDR2 YYEEEE. This CDR3 is 15 amino acids long. The CDR3 sequence is CASSRDRGFTDTQYF. The CDR3 DNA reads TGTGCCAGCAGTCGTGACAGGGGGTTCACAGATACGCAGTATTTT.

The genes are TRBV5-4 and TRBJ2-5; perhaps TRBD1 as D (6 bases). Germline V gene lookup returns CDR1 SGHNT and CDR2 YYREEE (reference sequence). The CDR3 consists of 16 residues. Trimming took off 3 bases at V and 1 base at J, with 16 bases between the two ends. The CDR3 coding sequence is TGTGCCAGCAGCTCCAGGGGCGGACCGACCCAAGAGACCCAGTACTTC. Translating gives CASSSRGGPTQETQYF. The whole variable domain, remainder taken from reference TRBV5-4 and TRBJ2-5, is ETGVTQSPTHLIKTRGQQVTLRCSSQSGHNTVSWYQQALGQGPQFIFQYYREEENGRGNFPPRFSGLQFPNYSSELNVNALELDDSALYLCASSSRGGPTQETQYFGPGTRLLVL.

This chain joins TRBV24-1 and TRBJ2-3; possibly TRBD2 for D (5 bases). V was trimmed by 6 bases and J by 5 bases, leaving 8 bases between them. Germline V lookup: CDR1 KGHDR, CDR2 SFDVKD. CDR3 size: 12 residues. The CDR3 bases are TGTGCCACCAGTAACGGACTAGATACGCAGTATTTT. Translation gives CATSNGLDTQYF.

V usage is TRBV29-1 and J usage is TRBJ2-1; 10 nucleotides align to TRBD2. Germline V gene sequence: CDR1 SQVTM, CDR2 ANQGSEA. The CDR3 totals 15 residues. Losses at the gene ends were 4 bases for V and 4 bases for J; bases not matched to a gene: 7. The CDR3 loop is CSVGEAGGTYNEQFF. Here the CDR3 DNA reads TGCAGCGTTGGGGAAGCGGGGGGGACTTACAATGAGCAGTTCTTC.

V gene TRBV27 combines with J gene TRBJ1-5; D gene uncertain. CDR3 length: 13 residues. The germline V gene encodes CDR1 MNHEY and CDR2 SMNVEV (reference sequence). The V end lost 3 bases, the J end lost 5 bases, and 8 bases lay between the germline ends. In DNA, the CDR3 is TGTGCCAGCAGTTTGTCGGGTTATCAGCCCCAGCATTTT. This encodes CASSLSGYQPQHF.

The rearrangement links TRBV2 to TRBJ1-6; 8 bases are a match to TRBD1. CDR3 length equals 16 residues. Germline V gene sequence: CDR1 SNHLY, CDR2 FYNNEI. After removal of 2 bases from V and 7 bases from J, the junction contained 7 bases not matched to a gene. CDR3 in amino acids: CASSETPNRGNSPLHF. DNA for the CDR3: TGTGCCAGCAGTGAAACCCCTAACAGGGGGAATTCACCCCTCCACTTT.